This T cell receptor beta chain came from a study of T-cell memory formation after mild COVID-19. Study overall: TCR clusters mostly belonged to single donors.

The CDR3 contains 14 residues. Trimming removed 3 bases at V and 7 bases at J, with 13 bases between. Germline V gene sequence: CDR1 SGHTA, CDR2 FQGNSA. At least ten counts were recorded for this clonotype. Its target is unknown. Study-wide points: Among contracting clones, CD4+ were mainly CM/EM and CD8+ enriched in EMRA. Day 15 to 85 contractors were CD4/CD8 balanced; later expanders leaned CD4+.

TCRalpha and TCRbeta libraries used 5'RACE with constant-segment primers and UMIs. TCRdb passed the 5' RACE reads through MiXCR, listing each CDR3 protein once. Of tens of thousands of distinct CDR3 sequences in the sample, about 6.3% were seen once. The V and J genes are TRBV7-2 and TRBJ2-1; D unresolved. The sequencing sample was made of PBMCs or a T cell subset sorted from them (not recorded which). The clonotype originates from an adult who had mild COVID-19 (a few samples of this study predate the infection). Cell type and time point are not known. The CDR3 coding sequence is TGTGCCAGCAGCTTGGCTGCAAACCAGAATGAGCAGTTCTTC. Residues: CASSLAANQNEQFF.